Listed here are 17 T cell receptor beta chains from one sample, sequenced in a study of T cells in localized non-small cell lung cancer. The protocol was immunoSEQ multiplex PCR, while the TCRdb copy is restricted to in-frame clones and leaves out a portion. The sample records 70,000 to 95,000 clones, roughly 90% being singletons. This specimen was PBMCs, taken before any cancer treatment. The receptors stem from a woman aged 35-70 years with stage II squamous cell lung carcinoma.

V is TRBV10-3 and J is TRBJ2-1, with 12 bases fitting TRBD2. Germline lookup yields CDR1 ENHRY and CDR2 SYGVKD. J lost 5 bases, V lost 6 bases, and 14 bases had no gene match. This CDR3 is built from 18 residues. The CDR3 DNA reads TGTGCCATCAGCCCCGGGACTAGCGGGTTGCCCCCCCACAATGAGCAGTTCTTC. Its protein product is CAISPGTSGLPPHNEQFF.

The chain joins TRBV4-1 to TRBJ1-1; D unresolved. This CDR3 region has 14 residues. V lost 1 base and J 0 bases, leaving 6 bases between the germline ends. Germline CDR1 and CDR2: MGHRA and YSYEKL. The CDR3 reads CASSQVGMNTEAFF. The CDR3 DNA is TGCGCCAGCAGCCAAGTCGGGATGAACACTGAAGCTTTCTTT.

The CDR3 nucleotides read TGCGCCAGCAGCTTGGGTGCGGGGCAAGCGCCCTATGGCTACACCTTC. Translation: CASSLGAGQAPYGYTF. The chain combines TRBV5-1 with TRBJ1-2; tentatively, D is TRBD1 (5 bases). V was shortened by 0 bases and J by 4 bases, with 16 bases between the two germline ends. The CDR3 extends over 16 amino acids. Germline V gene sequence: CDR1 SGHRS, CDR2 YFSETQ.

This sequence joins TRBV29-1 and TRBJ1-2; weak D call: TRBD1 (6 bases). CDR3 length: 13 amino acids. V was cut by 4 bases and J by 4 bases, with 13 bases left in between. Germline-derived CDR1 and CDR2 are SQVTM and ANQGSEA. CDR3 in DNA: TGCAGCGTTGCAGGGGAGATCGGCTATGGCTACACCTTC. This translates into CSVAGEIGYGYTF.

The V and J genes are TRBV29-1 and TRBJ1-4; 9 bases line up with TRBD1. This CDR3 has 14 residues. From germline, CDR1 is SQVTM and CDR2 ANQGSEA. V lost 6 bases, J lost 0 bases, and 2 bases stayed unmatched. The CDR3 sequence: CSVGQGTTNEKLFF. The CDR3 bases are TGCAGCGTGGGACAGGGTACAACTAATGAAAAACTGTTTTTT.

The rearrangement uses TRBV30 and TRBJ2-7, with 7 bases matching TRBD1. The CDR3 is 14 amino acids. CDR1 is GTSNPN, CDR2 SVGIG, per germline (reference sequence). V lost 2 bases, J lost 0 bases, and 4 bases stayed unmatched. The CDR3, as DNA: TGTGCCTGGAGTAGGGGGCGACTCTCCTACGAGCAGTACTTC. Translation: CAWSRGRLSYEQYF.

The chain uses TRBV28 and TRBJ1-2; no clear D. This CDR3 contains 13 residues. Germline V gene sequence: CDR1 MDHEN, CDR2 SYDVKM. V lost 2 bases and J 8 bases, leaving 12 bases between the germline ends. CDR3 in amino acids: CASSLDGFGGYTF. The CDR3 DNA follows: TGTGCCAGCAGTTTAGACGGCTTCGGAGGCTACACCTTC.

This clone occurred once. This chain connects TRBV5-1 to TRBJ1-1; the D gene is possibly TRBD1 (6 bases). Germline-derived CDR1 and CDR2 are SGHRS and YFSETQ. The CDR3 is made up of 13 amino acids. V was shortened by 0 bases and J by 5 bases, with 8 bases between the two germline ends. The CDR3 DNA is TGCGCCAGCAGCTTGGCGGGGGCAACTGAAGCTTTCTTT. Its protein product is CASSLAGATEAFF.

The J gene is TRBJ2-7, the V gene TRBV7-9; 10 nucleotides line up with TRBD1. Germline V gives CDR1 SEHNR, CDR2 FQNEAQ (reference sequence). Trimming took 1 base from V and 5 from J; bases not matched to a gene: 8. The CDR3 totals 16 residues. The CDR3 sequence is CASSLGGQGISNEQYF. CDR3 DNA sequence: TGTGCCAGCAGCTTAGGGGGACAGGGGATTTCTAACGAGCAGTACTTC.

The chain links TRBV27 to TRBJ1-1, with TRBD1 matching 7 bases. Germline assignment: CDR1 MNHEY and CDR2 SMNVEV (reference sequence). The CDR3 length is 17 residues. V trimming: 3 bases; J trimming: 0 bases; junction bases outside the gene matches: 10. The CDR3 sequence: CASSFYPPGQMNTEAFF. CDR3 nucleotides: TGTGCCAGCAGTTTCTACCCCCCGGGACAGATGAACACTGAAGCTTTCTTT.

DNA of the CDR3: TGTGCTAGTGGTTTGGTTGGGGGAGTATTGAACACTGAAGCTTTCTTT. This gives the protein CASGLVGGVLNTEAFF. The J gene is TRBJ1-1, the V gene TRBV12-5, with D maybe TRBD1 (5 bases). V was shortened by 0 bases and J by 0 bases, with 11 bases between the two germline ends. The length of the CDR3 is 16 residues. Germline lookup yields CDR1 LGHNT and CDR2 FRNRAP. The complete variable domain, with remaining parts taken from reference TRBV12-5 and TRBJ1-1, reads DARVTQTPRHKVTEMGQEVTMRCQPILGHNTVFWYRQTMMQGLELLAYFRNRAPLDDSGMPKDRFSAEMPDATLATLKIQPSEPRDSAVYFCASGLVGGVLNTEAFFGQGTRLTVV.

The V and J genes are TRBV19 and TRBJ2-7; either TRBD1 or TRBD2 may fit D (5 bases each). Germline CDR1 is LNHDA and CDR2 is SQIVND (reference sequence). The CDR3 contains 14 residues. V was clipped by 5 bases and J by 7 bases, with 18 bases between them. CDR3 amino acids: CASSGWDRPDEQYF. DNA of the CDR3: TGTGCCAGTAGTGGATGGGACCGCCCGGATGAGCAGTACTTC.

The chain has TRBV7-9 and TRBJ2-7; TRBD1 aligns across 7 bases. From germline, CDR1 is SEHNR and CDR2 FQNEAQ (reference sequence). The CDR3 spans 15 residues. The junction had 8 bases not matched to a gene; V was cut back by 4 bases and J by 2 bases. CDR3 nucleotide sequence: TGTGCCAGCAGCTCTGGGCCGCAGGGGGCCTACGAGCAGTACTTC. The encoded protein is CASSSGPQGAYEQYF. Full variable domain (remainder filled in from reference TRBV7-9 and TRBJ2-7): DTGVSQNPRHKITKRGQNVTFRCDPISEHNRLYWYRQTLGQGPEFLTYFQNEAQLEKSRLLSDRFSAERPKGSFSTLEIQRTEQGDSAMYLCASSSGPQGAYEQYFGPGTRLTVT.

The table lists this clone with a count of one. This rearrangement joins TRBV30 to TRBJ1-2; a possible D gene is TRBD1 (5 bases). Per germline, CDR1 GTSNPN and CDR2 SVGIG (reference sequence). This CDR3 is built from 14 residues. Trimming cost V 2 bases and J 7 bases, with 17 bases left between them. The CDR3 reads CAWSRPDRDIGYTF. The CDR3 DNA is TGTGCCTGGAGTAGGCCCGACAGAGATATTGGCTACACCTTC.

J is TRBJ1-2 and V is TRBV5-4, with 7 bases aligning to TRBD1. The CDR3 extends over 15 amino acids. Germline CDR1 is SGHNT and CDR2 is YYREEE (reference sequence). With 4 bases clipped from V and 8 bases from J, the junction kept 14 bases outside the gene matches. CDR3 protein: CASSARDRRGIGYTF. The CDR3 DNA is TGTGCCAGCAGCGCCCGGGACAGAAGAGGGATAGGCTACACCTTC. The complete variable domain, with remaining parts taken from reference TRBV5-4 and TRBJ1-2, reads ETGVTQSPTHLIKTRGQQVTLRCSSQSGHNTVSWYQQALGQGPQFIFQYYREEENGRGNFPPRFSGLQFPNYSSELNVNALELDDSALYLCASSARDRRGIGYTFGSGTRLTVV.

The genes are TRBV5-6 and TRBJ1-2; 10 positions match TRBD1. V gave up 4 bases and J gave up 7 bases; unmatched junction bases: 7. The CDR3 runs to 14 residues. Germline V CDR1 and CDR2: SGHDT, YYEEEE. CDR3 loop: CASSRDRGIGGYTF. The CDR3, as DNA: TGTGCCAGCAGCAGGGACAGGGGAATTGGTGGCTACACCTTC. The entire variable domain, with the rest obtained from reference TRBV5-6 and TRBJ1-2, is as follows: DAGVTQSPTHLIKTRGQQVTLRCSPKSGHDTVSWYQQALGQGPQFIFQYYEEEERQRGNFPDRFSGHQFPNYSSELNVNALLLGDSALYLCASSRDRGIGGYTFGSGTRLTVV.

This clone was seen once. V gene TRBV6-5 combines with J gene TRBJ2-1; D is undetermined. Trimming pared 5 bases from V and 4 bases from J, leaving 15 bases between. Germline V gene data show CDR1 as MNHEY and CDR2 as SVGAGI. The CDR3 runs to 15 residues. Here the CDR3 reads CASSTDRASYNEQFF. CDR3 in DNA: TGTGCCAGCAGTACCGATCGGGCGTCGTACAATGAGCAGTTCTTC.